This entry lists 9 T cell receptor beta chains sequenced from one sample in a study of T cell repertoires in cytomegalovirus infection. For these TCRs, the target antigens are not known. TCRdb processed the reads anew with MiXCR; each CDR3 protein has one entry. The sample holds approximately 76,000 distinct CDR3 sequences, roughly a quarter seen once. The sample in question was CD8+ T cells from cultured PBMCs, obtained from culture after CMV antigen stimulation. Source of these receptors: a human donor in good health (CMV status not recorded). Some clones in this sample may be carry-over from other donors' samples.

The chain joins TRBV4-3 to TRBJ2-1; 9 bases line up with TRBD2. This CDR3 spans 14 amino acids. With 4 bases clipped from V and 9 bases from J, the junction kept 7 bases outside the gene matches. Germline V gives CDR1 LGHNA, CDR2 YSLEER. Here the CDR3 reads CASSPRSSGSEQFF. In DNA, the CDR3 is TGCGCCAGCAGCCCGAGGAGTAGCGGGAGTGAGCAGTTCTTC.

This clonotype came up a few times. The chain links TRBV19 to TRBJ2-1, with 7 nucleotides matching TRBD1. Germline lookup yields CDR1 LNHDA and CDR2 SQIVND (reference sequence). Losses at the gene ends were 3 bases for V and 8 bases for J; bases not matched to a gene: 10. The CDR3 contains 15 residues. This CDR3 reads CASSIAQGVIYEQFF. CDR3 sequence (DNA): TGTGCCAGTAGTATTGCGCAGGGGGTTATCTATGAGCAGTTCTTC.

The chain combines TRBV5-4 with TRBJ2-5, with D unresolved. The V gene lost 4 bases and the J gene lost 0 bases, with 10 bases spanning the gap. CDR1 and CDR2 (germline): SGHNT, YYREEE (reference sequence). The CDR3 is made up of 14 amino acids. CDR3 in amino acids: CASSDGTNQETQYF. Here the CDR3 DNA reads TGTGCCAGCAGCGATGGAACCAACCAAGAGACCCAGTACTTC.

The CDR3 loop reads CASSFTGAGGSQETQYF. In DNA form, the CDR3 reads TGTGCCAGCAGCTTTACCGGGGCAGGGGGAAGCCAAGAGACCCAGTACTTC. The chain combines TRBV5-6 with TRBJ2-5, with 7 bases aligning to TRBD1. This CDR3 comprises 17 residues. Germline values: CDR1 SGHDT, CDR2 YYEEEE. The ends lost 2 bases at V and 1 base at J; junction bases unmatched: 11.

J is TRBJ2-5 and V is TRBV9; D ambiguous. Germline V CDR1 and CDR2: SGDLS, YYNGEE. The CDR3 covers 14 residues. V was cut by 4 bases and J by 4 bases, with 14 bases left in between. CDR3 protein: CASSPWTAPETQYF. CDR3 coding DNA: TGTGCCAGCAGCCCTTGGACCGCCCCAGAGACCCAGTACTTC.

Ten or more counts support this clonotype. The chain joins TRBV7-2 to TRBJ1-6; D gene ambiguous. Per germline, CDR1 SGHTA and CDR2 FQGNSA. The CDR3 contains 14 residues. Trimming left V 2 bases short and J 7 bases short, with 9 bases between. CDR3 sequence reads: CASSLREANSPLHF. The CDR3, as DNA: TGTGCCAGCAGCTTAAGGGAAGCGAATTCACCCCTCCACTTT.

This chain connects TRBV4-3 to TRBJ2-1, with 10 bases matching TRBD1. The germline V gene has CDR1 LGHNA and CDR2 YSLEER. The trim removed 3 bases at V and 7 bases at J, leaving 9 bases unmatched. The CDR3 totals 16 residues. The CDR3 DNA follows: TGCGCCAGCAGCCAGGCCTGGACAGGGGGGTTGAATGAGCAGTTCTTC. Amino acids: CASSQAWTGGLNEQFF.

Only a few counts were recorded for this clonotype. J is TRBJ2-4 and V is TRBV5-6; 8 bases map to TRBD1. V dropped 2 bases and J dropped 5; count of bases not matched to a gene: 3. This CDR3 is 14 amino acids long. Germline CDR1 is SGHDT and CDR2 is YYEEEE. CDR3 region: CASSFGTGQNIQYF. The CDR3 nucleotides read TGTGCCAGCAGCTTCGGGACAGGACAAAACATTCAGTACTTC.

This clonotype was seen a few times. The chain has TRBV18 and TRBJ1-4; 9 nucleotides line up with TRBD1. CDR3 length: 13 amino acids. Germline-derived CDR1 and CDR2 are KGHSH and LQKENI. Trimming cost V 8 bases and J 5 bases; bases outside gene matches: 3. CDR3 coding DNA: TGTGCCAGCCAAGGACAGGGGAATGAAAAACTGTTTTTT. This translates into CASQGQGNEKLFF.